This TCR beta chain appears in the sequencing data of a study of TIL therapy for anti-PD-1-resistant metastatic lung cancer. Study context: Tumors carried a median approximately 1.6 non-synonymous mutations per megabase.

Sequencing used immunoSEQ v3. Clones were read by immunoSEQ multiplex PCR, and TCRdb kept only the in-frame ones, dropping some. The table lists just over 45,000 clones, 65% to 80% of them singletons, with more than 12% in the top ten. Indicated time point: pre-treatment sample, taken before nivolumab and TIL therapy. Germline loops: CDR1 LNHNV, CDR2 YYDKDF (reference sequence). This CDR3 has 14 amino acids. The V gene end was trimmed by 0 bases and the J gene end by 7 bases; junction bases not matched to a gene: 3. Sequenced material: blood, taken at baseline. The gene calls are TRBV15 and TRBJ2-5, with 9 bases aligning to TRBD2. This TCR was sampled from a man in his sixties or seventies with non-small cell lung cancer. The CDR3 sequence: CATSREREGGTQYF. CDR3 bases: TGTGCCACCAGCAGAGAGCGGGAGGGAGGGACCCAGTACTTC.